This record concerns one T cell receptor beta chain sequence. Its antigen has not been determined. Base qualities are not provided; no much larger clone lies one nucleotide away. Patients with autoimmune disease history or receiving systemic immunosuppression were excluded from the trial. Peripheral blood for TCR sequencing was collected from all dose cohorts at baseline, on cycle 4 day 1, and on cycle 7 day 1. The samples were taken from a phase I, first-in-human, multicenter, open-label dose-escalation trial of ivuxolimab. Adults with locally advanced or metastatic melanoma, renal cell carcinoma, hepatocellular carcinoma or head and neck squamous cell carcinoma were enrolled in the trial. Before TCR sequencing, CD4+ and CD8+ T cells were separately sorted from peripheral blood. To sequence the TCRbeta CDR3 region, genomic DNA was isolated from the sorted cells. TCRbeta CDR3 regions were sequenced using the immunoSEQ Assay. This immuneACCESS table, as held by TCRdb, lists in-frame sequences with V and J called but not all clones. Of the missing ones, under half trace to an unresolved V gene in checked studies; the others have no known cause. Across this sample there are under 95,000 clones, with 87% seen only once. Clones ranked in the top ten supply approximately 1.3% of the sample.

The entry originates in a study of OX40 agonist ivuxolimab in advanced cancers. About the full investigation: Ivuxolimab was a fully human IgG2 agonistic monoclonal antibody targeting the costimulatory receptor OX40 (CD134). Intravenous ivuxolimab was administered to patients every 2 weeks at six dose levels: 0.01, 0.1, 0.3, 1.5, 3 and 10 mg/kg. Peripheral TCRbeta sequencing aimed to test whether ivuxolimab altered TCR sequence diversity and caused clonal T-cell expansion. Three dose-escalation patients achieved partial responses, one with hepatocellular carcinoma and two with cutaneous melanoma. Patients were allowed to have had prior anti-PD-1, anti-PD-L1 or anti-CTLA-4 therapy, and 40% to 45% of the dose-escalation patients had previously received checkpoint inhibitors. A male proportion of roughly 80% and a mean age of around 60 years, ranging from about 23 to 90, were recorded for the dose-escalation cohort. The paper covers the monotherapy dose-escalation part of the phase I ivuxolimab trial, which included N ≈ 50 patients. Among the 52 dose-escalation patients, around 20 had hepatocellular carcinoma, about 15 melanoma, 9 renal cell carcinoma and 9 head and neck cancer. Study-level results and caveats: After ivuxolimab, more expanded clones were found on average in CD8+ T cells than in CD4+ T cells. Low levels of normalized T-cell clonal expansion were also shown by some nonresponding patients. Partial responders in the 0.1-3.0 mg/kg groups had among the lowest normalized peripheral clonal expansion, especially among CD8+ T cells. At doses of 0.1 to 3.0 mg/kg, clonal expansion of both CD4+ and CD8+ blood T cells was observed from baseline to week 6. Which antigens the clonally expanded peripheral T cells were specific for was not determined.

Taken from cysteine to phenylalanine, the CDR3 has 15 residues. Just the 45-base CDR3 DNA is kept, in frame starting at base 1. V sheds 5 bases and J sheds 6 bases, leaving 17 bases between their ends. The germline V gene supplies CDR1 MDHEN and CDR2 SYDVKM. The receptor was isolated from an adult with an advanced solid tumor such as melanoma, head and neck, liver or kidney cancer. The sequencing here drew on CD4+ or CD8+ T cells sorted from blood, taken in a trial of the OX40 agonist ivuxolimab. This chain is built from TRBV28 and TRBJ1-5; D gene: possibly TRBD1, on 6 matching bases. The base sequence is TGTGCCAGCAGTCTCGGCGGTCTCAGGGGTCAGCCCCAGCATTTT. Translation gives CASSLGGLRGQPQHF.